The next 19 T cell receptor beta chains were all read from a single sample in a study of cytomegalovirus exposure and HLA in healthy donors. Primers for the PCR totalled 60 Vbeta and 13 Jbeta. Here immunoSEQ multiplex PCR was the method, and the copy in TCRdb shows in-frame clones only, minus some. This table has under 90,000 clones, around 70% appearing once. The sample comprised PBMCs. The receptors were sampled from a woman aged 50 to 60 in good health and CMV-seropositive.

The chain employs TRBV19 and TRBJ1-6; maybe TRBD1 (5 bases). The CDR3 has 17 residues. CDR1 and CDR2 (germline): LNHDA, SQIVND (reference sequence). V lost 0 bases, J lost 4 bases, and 13 bases lay in between. The CDR3 region has the DNA TGTGCCAGTAGTATAGATCGGGGGTTTTCGTATAATTCACCCCTCCACTTT. This sequence encodes CASSIDRGFSYNSPLHF.

There are a few counts of this clone. For the CDR3, the DNA is TGCAGCGTTGAACAACAGGCTAACTATGGCTACACCTTC. Translation gives CSVEQQANYGYTF. The rearrangement joins TRBV29-1 to TRBJ1-2, with D possibly matching TRBD1 (5 bases). This CDR3 is built from 13 residues. Trimming cost V 2 bases and J 0 bases, with 7 bases left between them. Germline lookup yields CDR1 SQVTM and CDR2 ANQGSEA.

The count of this clone is one. The genes are TRBV18 and TRBJ2-2; TRBD1 is a possible D gene (6 bases). Germline-derived CDR1 and CDR2 are KGHSH and LQKENI. There are 16 residues in the CDR3. V lost 1 base to trimming and J lost 4 bases, with 13 bases between them. For the CDR3, the DNA is TGTGCCAGCTCACCACTTCGTCAGGGGAGCACCGGGGAGCTGTTTTTT. As protein: CASSPLRQGSTGELFF.

The chain combines TRBV19 with TRBJ1-5; D unresolved. V lost 11 bases to trimming and J lost 1 base, with 15 bases between them. The germline V gene encodes CDR1 LNHDA and CDR2 SQIVND (reference sequence). The CDR3 extends over 14 amino acids. The CDR3 DNA reads as TGTGCCGTTGGGGAGGGCGGAAGCAATCAGCCCCAGCATTTT. Encoded protein: CAVGEGGSNQPQHF.

V and J are TRBV7-2 and TRBJ2-1; 11 positions match TRBD2. This CDR3 has 17 amino acids. Germline-derived CDR1 and CDR2 are SGHTA and FQGNSA. The V segment lost 1 base and the J segment 4 bases; nucleotides outside the gene matches: 6. CDR3 amino acids: CASSLGPTSGGYNEQFF. CDR3 DNA: TGTGCCAGCAGCTTAGGCCCTACTAGCGGGGGATACAATGAGCAGTTCTTC.

The chain uses TRBV2 and TRBJ2-7, with TRBD1 matching over 8 bases. Germline trimming cut 8 bases from V and 5 bases from J; bases unmatched to any gene: 14. The CDR3 loop spans 15 amino acids. Germline loops: CDR1 SNHLY, CDR2 FYNNEI. The CDR3 nucleotides read TGTGCCAGCCGGGACTTGGGGACAGGAAAACACGAGCAGTACTTC. Amino acids: CASRDLGTGKHEQYF.

This clone was detected only a few times. The rearrangement links TRBV5-1 to TRBJ2-1; D might be TRBD2 (6 bases). V lost 4 bases, J lost 7 bases, and 21 bases lay in between. The germline CDR1 and CDR2 sequences are SGHRS and YFSETQ. The CDR3 length is 16 residues. This CDR3 reads CASSAKGGGTGNEQFF. The CDR3 DNA reads as TGCGCCAGCAGCGCAAAAGGAGGCGGGACTGGGAATGAGCAGTTCTTC.

The chain combines TRBV7-3 with TRBJ2-1; the D gene is possibly TRBD2 (6 bases). CDR1 is SGHTA, CDR2 FQGTGA, per germline. The CDR3 contains 15 residues. The V end lost 1 base, the J end lost 7 bases, and 14 bases lay between the germline ends. The CDR3 bases are TGTGCCAGCAGCTTAATGGCGGGAAATTGGAATGAGCAGTTCTTC. This gives the protein CASSLMAGNWNEQFF.

The chain combines TRBV9 with TRBJ1-5, with D possibly matching TRBD1 (5 bases). V lost 3 bases, J lost 5 bases, and 15 bases lay in between. Germline values: CDR1 SGDLS, CDR2 YYNGEE. The CDR3 covers 15 residues. The DNA for the CDR3 is TGTGCCAGCAGCGCTCCCAGGGTTATCGATCAGCCCCAGCATTTT. Translated: CASSAPRVIDQPQHF.

This clone has more than one count but fewer than ten. The chain employs TRBV15 and TRBJ1-5; D is uncertain. The CDR3 is made up of 13 amino acids. V dropped 0 bases and J dropped 5 bases, with 5 bases sitting between them. Per the germline V gene, CDR1 is LNHNV and CDR2 is YYDKDF (reference sequence). DNA of the CDR3: TGTGCCACCAGCAGAGATCGCGATCAGCCCCAGCATTTT. It codes for CATSRDRDQPQHF.

The chain carries TRBV5-1 and TRBJ1-4; D perhaps matches TRBD1 (6 bases). CDR3 length: 13 residues. The V end lost 6 bases, the J end lost 8 bases, and 14 bases lay between the germline ends. The germline CDR1 and CDR2 sequences are SGHRS and YFSETQ. The CDR3 reads CASTDTQGEKLFF. The CDR3 bases are TGCGCCAGCACAGACACCCAGGGGGAAAAACTGTTTTTT.

This rearrangement joins TRBV18 to TRBJ2-7; D is possibly TRBD2 (7 bases). This CDR3 is built from 15 residues. CDR1 and CDR2 (germline): KGHSH, LQKENI. V dropped 4 bases and J dropped 6 bases, with 19 bases sitting between them. CDR3 sequence reads: CASSLNTGSGTEQYF. CDR3 DNA: TGTGCCAGCTCACTAAACACAGGGAGCGGGACCGAGCAGTACTTC.

V is TRBV30 and J is TRBJ2-7; D possibly corresponds to TRBD2 (6 bases). From germline, CDR1 is GTSNPN and CDR2 SVGIG (reference sequence). With 8 bases removed from V and 5 bases from J, the gap between germline ends came to 19 bases. The CDR3 totals 13 residues. This chain's CDR3 is CAGGGGERNEQYF. CDR3 sequence (DNA): TGTGCCGGGGGAGGAGGGGAGCGGAACGAGCAGTACTTC.

The CDR3 reads CASSLTEARGGAPQYF. Written as DNA, the CDR3 is TGCGCCAGCAGCTTGACCGAGGCCCGGGGAGGGGCTCCGCAGTATTTT. V is TRBV5-1 and J is TRBJ2-3, with 7 bases aligning to TRBD2. With V trimmed by 1 base and J by 10 bases, 15 bases remained unmatched. The CDR3 loop spans 16 amino acids. Germline-derived CDR1 and CDR2 are SGHRS and YFSETQ.

This clone has just one count. The genes are TRBV4-1 and TRBJ1-3; D call uncertain. CDR3 length: 13 residues. CDR1 MGHRA and CDR2 YSYEKL come from the germline V gene. V was trimmed by 4 bases and J by 8 bases, leaving 12 bases between them. CDR3 amino acids: CASSPVLTHTIYF. Written as DNA, the CDR3 is TGCGCCAGCAGCCCAGTCCTCACCCACACCATATATTTT.

The genes are TRBV28 and TRBJ2-2, with TRBD2 identical over 14 bases. Trimming removed 2 bases from V and 5 bases from J; junction bases left unmatched: 7. Germline V gene data show CDR1 as MDHEN and CDR2 as SYDVKM. The CDR3 runs to 18 residues. The CDR3 loop reads CASSLLGLAGGKTGELFF. The CDR3 DNA sequence: TGTGCCAGCAGTTTACTTGGACTAGCGGGGGGCAAGACCGGGGAGCTGTTTTTT.

This chain connects TRBV9 to TRBJ2-3, with 8 positions matching TRBD1. There are 16 residues in the CDR3. Germline V gene lookup returns CDR1 SGDLS and CDR2 YYNGEE. Trimming removed 0 bases from V and 3 bases from J; junction bases left unmatched: 6. The CDR3 protein is CASSVGRQGFTDTQYF. CDR3 nucleotide sequence: TGTGCCAGCAGCGTAGGTCGACAGGGGTTTACAGATACGCAGTATTTT.

This clone was counted a few times. The chain has TRBV5-1 and TRBJ2-1; D call uncertain. Trimming removed 4 bases at V and 9 bases at J, with 14 bases between. The CDR3 has 13 residues. CDR1 is SGHRS, CDR2 YFSETQ, per germline. CDR3 in amino acids: CASSPPLVGEQFF. CDR3 bases: TGCGCCAGCAGCCCCCCCCTTGTCGGTGAGCAGTTCTTC.

This clone was seen only a few times. CDR3 sequence reads: CASSPDRGPYTEAFF. The CDR3 DNA sequence: TGTGCCAGCAGCCCGGACAGGGGGCCGTACACTGAAGCTTTCTTT. The rearrangement uses TRBV5-4 and TRBJ1-1; 11 positions agree with TRBD1. Germline assignment: CDR1 SGHNT and CDR2 YYREEE (reference sequence). CDR3 length: 15 amino acids. The J segment lost 3 bases and the V segment lost 4 bases, leaving 5 bases of the junction unmatched.